Only a few counts were recorded for the clone carrying this TCR beta chain. A library of TCRbeta sequences, prepared with unique molecular identifiers, was generated. TCRdb fed the PCR reads into MiXCR, producing one record per CDR3 protein. The table records 300,000 or so distinct CDR3 sequences, 9.9% of them present only once. The sample is drawn from a study of T-cell reconstitution after alpha-beta-depleted transplantation in children. This TCR was recovered from a human donor who donated a stem cell graft to a child with SCID. The sequencing used PBMCs from the stem cell graft donor, collected from the stem cell graft.

As DNA, the CDR3 is TGTGCCAGCTCGGGCACCGGGCTATCCTACGAGCAGTACTTC. Amino acid sequence: CASSGTGLSYEQYF. V gene TRBV2 combines with J gene TRBJ2-7; D remains ambiguous. Trimming shortened V by 8 bases and J by 1 base, and 15 bases separated the two germline ends. The CDR3 consists of 14 residues. CDR1 and CDR2 from the germline V gene are SNHLY and FYNNEI.